Sequencing of this T cell receptor beta chain was carried out in a study of cytomegalovirus exposure and HLA in healthy donors. On the study more broadly: Earlier work reported approximately 110 million unique TCR beta sequences from some 170 million T cells. Early release data held around 80 million unique TCRs from HLA-typed donors.

The PCR had 60 Vbeta and 13 Jbeta primers. Using immunoSEQ multiplex PCR, the repertoire was profiled, and TCRdb retains in-frame clones only, with some absent. The sample lists fewer than 150,000 clones; 65% to 85% were seen once. A word on this clone: Its antigen is currently unknown.

Study outcomes and limitations: Reportedly, HLA-A and HLA-B alleles of most subjects were accurately predicted from TCR beta. Researchers catalogued under 200 TCR beta chains as cytomegalovirus-associated.

Germline trimming cut 6 bases from V and 0 bases from J; bases unmatched to any gene: 11. Germline V gene lookup returns CDR1 MDHEN and CDR2 SYDVKM. The CDR3 runs to 16 residues. This sequence joins TRBV28 and TRBJ2-7, with 7 bases fitting TRBD2. This receptor was identified in a male donor in good health and CMV-seronegative. Sequenced sample: PBMCs. The chain's CDR3 is CASSRSQAGPSYEQYF. In DNA form, the CDR3 reads TGTGCCAGCAGCCGAAGCCAAGCGGGACCCTCCTACGAGCAGTACTTC.